The 32 T cell receptor beta chains in this list originate from one sample, sequenced in a study of patients and donors after allogeneic stem cell transplantation. TCRdb analysed the RT-PCR reads with MiXCR anew, one entry per CDR3 protein. The sample lists approximately 200,000 distinct CDR3 sequences, less than 45% occurring once. The material sequenced was blood, either unsorted or a sorted T cell fraction (not recorded which). The receptors were sampled from a human donor who was either an allogeneic HSCT recipient or a stem cell or donor lymphocyte infusion donor (not recorded which). It is not recorded whose cells these are; they may come from a transplant donor.

The chain carries TRBV4-3 and TRBJ2-1, with a tentative D call TRBD2 (5 bases). The CDR3 length is 17 residues. Germline V gene data show CDR1 as LGHNA and CDR2 as YSLEER. V was trimmed by 0 bases and J by 4 bases, leaving 16 bases between them. The CDR3 bases are TGCGCCAGCAGCCAAGATCTGCCGGGAATCTCATACAATGAGCAGTTCTTC. Encoded protein: CASSQDLPGISYNEQFF.

In this sample, this clonotype turned up a few times. The chain joins TRBV29-1 to TRBJ1-1; 7 nucleotides align to TRBD1. Germline V lookup: CDR1 SQVTM, CDR2 ANQGSEA. V shed 6 bases and J 2 bases; nucleotides not matched to a gene: 6. The CDR3 sequence is 13 residues long. The CDR3 region is CSVRQGENTEAFF. The DNA of the CDR3 is TGCAGCGTCCGACAGGGCGAAAACACTGAAGCTTTCTTT.

This clonotype has only a few counts. The V gene is TRBV20-1, the J gene TRBJ1-1; no clear D gene. V gave up 3 bases and J gave up 1 base, with 6 bases separating them. CDR1 is DFQATT and CDR2 is SNEGSKA in the germline V gene (reference sequence). The CDR3 has 12 amino acids. The CDR3 is CSASGPNTEAFF. Written as DNA, the CDR3 is TGCAGTGCTAGTGGCCCGAACACTGAAGCTTTCTTT.

V and J are TRBV24-1 and TRBJ2-5, with 7 bases identical to TRBD1. Germline assignment: CDR1 KGHDR and CDR2 SFDVKD. The CDR3 covers 15 residues. V was clipped by 4 bases and J by 0 bases; unmatched bases: 4. The CDR3 sequence is CATSEGTAYQETQYF. CDR3 bases: TGTGCCACCAGTGAGGGGACAGCGTACCAAGAGACCCAGTACTTC.

The genes are TRBV7-9 and TRBJ2-7; possibly TRBD2 for D (6 bases). Germline V gene data show CDR1 as SEHNR and CDR2 as FQNEAQ (reference sequence). This CDR3 has 13 residues. V was clipped by 2 bases and J by 4 bases, with 9 bases between them. The CDR3 sequence: CASSLPGSYEQYF. The CDR3 region has the DNA TGTGCCAGCAGCTTACCCGGGAGTTACGAGCAGTACTTC.

CDR3 in amino acids: CASSLGGTGFNSPLHF. Written as DNA, the CDR3 is TGTGCCAGCAGTCTTGGAGGGACAGGGTTTAATTCACCCCTCCACTTT. This sequence joins TRBV12-3 or TRBV12-4 and TRBJ1-6, with TRBD1 matching 9 bases. The length of the CDR3 is 16 residues. Trimming removed 5 bases from V and 6 bases from J; junction bases left unmatched: 8.

CDR3 nucleotide sequence: TGTGCCAGCTCACCTACCGTTACAAACAGGGGATCGGAAAAACTGTTTTTT. It is translated as CASSPTVTNRGSEKLFF. V usage is TRBV18 and J usage is TRBJ1-4; TRBD1 agrees at 7 bases. The germline V gene encodes CDR1 KGHSH and CDR2 LQKENI. The junction had 15 bases not matched to a gene; V was cut back by 3 bases and J by 8 bases. The CDR3 has 17 residues.

The chain couples TRBV7-8 to TRBJ1-5; the match to TRBD1 covers 8 bases. V lost 4 bases, J lost 9 bases, and 8 bases stayed unmatched. The germline V gene encodes CDR1 SGHVS and CDR2 FQNEAQ. This CDR3 region has 14 residues. The CDR3 DNA reads TGTGCCAGCAGCTACACCGAGACAGGGGCGCCCCAGCATTTT. Translating it yields CASSYTETGAPQHF.

The chain has TRBV28 and TRBJ2-3, with a possible D match to TRBD1 (5 bases). V dropped 6 bases and J dropped 2 bases, with 24 bases sitting between them. The CDR3 is made up of 18 amino acids. Germline V CDR1 and CDR2: MDHEN, SYDVKM. CDR3 DNA: TGTGCCAGCAGCCCCGATAGGTGGGGAATGGGGCCCACAGATACGCAGTATTTT. It translates to CASSPDRWGMGPTDTQYF.

The genes are TRBV3-1 and TRBJ1-1; no definite D call. Per germline, CDR1 LGHDT and CDR2 YNNKEL (reference sequence). Trimming took 5 bases from V and 1 from J, leaving 14 bases between them. The CDR3 totals 15 residues. CDR3 sequence (DNA): TGTGCCAGCAGCTATCAAGGGAAGGGGAACACTGAAGCTTTCTTT. It codes for CASSYQGKGNTEAFF.

Only a few counts were recorded for this clonotype. The rearrangement links TRBV5-1 to TRBJ1-4; no clear D. Germline-derived CDR1 and CDR2 are SGHRS and YFSETQ. CDR3 length equals 15 residues. Between the trimmed V and J ends, which lost 4 bases and 0 bases, there was a span of 10 bases. CDR3 in DNA: TGCGCCAGCAGCCCAATGGGGACAACTAATGAAAAACTGTTTTTT. It specifies CASSPMGTTNEKLFF.

This clonotype appeared a few times. The chain employs TRBV20-1 and TRBJ2-3; 8 bases match TRBD1. Germline V gives CDR1 DFQATT, CDR2 SNEGSKA (reference sequence). CDR3 length: 14 residues. V lost 4 bases, J lost 4 bases, and 7 bases stayed unmatched. CDR3 bases: TGCAGTGCTATACGCAGGGGGCTCGCAGATACGCAGTATTTT. Translating it yields CSAIRRGLADTQYF.

This clonotype was seen more than once but under ten times. The chain's CDR3 is CASSQIVERPQHF. The CDR3 nucleotides are TGCGCCAGCAGCCAGATTGTGGAACGGCCCCAGCATTTT. The V call is TRBV4-1, the J call TRBJ1-5, with D uncertain. The CDR3 is 13 residues long. The germline V gene has CDR1 MGHRA and CDR2 YSYEKL. The V and J ends lost 3 bases and 9 bases respectively, with 12 bases between them.

The chain is built from TRBV12-3 or TRBV12-4 and TRBJ2-7; a weak D match, TRBD2 (5 bases). V lost 2 bases to trimming and J lost 2 bases, with 16 bases between them. The CDR3 is 16 residues long. CDR3 residues: CASSLIFGDFPYEQYF. The CDR3 bases are TGTGCCAGCAGTTTAATCTTCGGGGATTTCCCCTACGAGCAGTACTTC.

Regarding this clonotype: The germline gene is not matched at one end of the junction; a read error may be the cause. The chain recombines TRBV20-1 with TRBJ1-5; no clear D gene. The CDR3 loop spans 15 amino acids. From germline, CDR1 is DFQATT and CDR2 SNEGSKA (reference sequence). The CDR3 region is CSARDPDYSNLPQHF. For the CDR3, the DNA is TGCAGTGCTAGGGACCCCGATTATAGCAATCTGCCCCAGCATTTT.

The chain links TRBV20-1 to TRBJ2-1, with 12 bases that match TRBD2. The CDR3 spans 14 residues. Germline trimming cut 6 bases from V and 6 bases from J; bases unmatched to any gene: 6. CDR1 and CDR2 from the germline V gene are DFQATT and SNEGSKA (reference sequence). CDR3 in amino acids: CSARTSGKLNEQFF. CDR3 nucleotides: TGCAGTGCCCGGACTAGCGGGAAACTCAATGAGCAGTTCTTC.

This clonotype was counted between two and nine times. The chain carries TRBV7-9 and TRBJ2-5; D gene unclear. Trimming cost V 0 bases and J 3 bases, with 11 bases left between them. Germline V gene data show CDR1 as SEHNR and CDR2 as FQNEAQ (reference sequence). This CDR3 is built from 15 residues. CDR3 region: CASSLAPAIEETQYF. Written as DNA, the CDR3 is TGTGCCAGCAGCTTAGCGCCAGCGATCGAAGAGACCCAGTACTTC.

This clonotype has more than one count but fewer than ten. V usage is TRBV9 and J usage is TRBJ2-1, with D perhaps given as TRBD1 or TRBD2 (5 bases each). CDR1 and CDR2 (germline): SGDLS, YYNGEE. Trimming left V 1 base short and J 2 bases short, with 10 bases between. The CDR3 spans 15 residues. The CDR3 DNA sequence: TGTGCCAGCAGCGTAATGGGGGATACCTACAATGAGCAGTTCTTC. Its translation is CASSVMGDTYNEQFF. Full variable domain (remainder filled in from reference TRBV9 and TRBJ2-1): DSGVTQTPKHLITATGQRVTLRCSPRSGDLSVYWYQQSLDQGLQFLIQYYNGEERAKGNILERFSAQQFPDLHSELNLSSLELGDSALYFCASSVMGDTYNEQFFGPGTRLTVL.

The chain has TRBV28 and TRBJ1-3, with D perhaps matching TRBD1 (6 bases). CDR1 is MDHEN, CDR2 SYDVKM, per germline. The CDR3 covers 15 residues. Deletions cut 8 bases from V and 2 bases from J, with 16 bases between. The CDR3 DNA reads TGTGCCAGCCGCAAAGGAGGGGGGGCTGGAAACACCATATATTTT. This codes for CASRKGGGAGNTIYF.

V gene TRBV25-1 combines with J gene TRBJ1-1, with D perhaps matching TRBD1 (6 bases). The CDR3 length is 13 residues. Germline V gene data show CDR1 as MGHDK and CDR2 as SYGVNS. The V gene lost 6 bases and the J gene lost 3 bases, with 11 bases spanning the gap. The CDR3 loop reads CASRLGADTEAFF. The CDR3 DNA reads TGTGCCAGCAGACTGGGGGCGGACACTGAAGCTTTCTTT. Supplemented by reference TRBV25-1 and TRBJ1-1, the full variable domain reads EADIYQTPRYLVIGTGKKITLECSQTMGHDKMYWYQQDPGMELHLIHYSYGVNSTEKGDLSSESTVSRIRTEHFPLTLESARPSHTSQYLCASRLGADTEAFFGQGTRLTVV.

This chain links TRBV11-2 with TRBJ1-1; possibly TRBD1 for D (5 bases). This CDR3 comprises 15 residues. V was shortened by 3 bases and J by 2 bases, with 13 bases between the two germline ends. Looked up from germline, CDR1 is SGHAT and CDR2 is FQNNGV. CDR3 nucleotides: TGTGCCAGCAGCTTCAAGTGGGGGGGAAACACTGAAGCTTTCTTT. It codes for CASSFKWGGNTEAFF.

This clonotype was counted between two and nine times. This chain uses TRBV12-3 or TRBV12-4 with TRBJ2-1; D remains unclear. This CDR3 comprises 16 residues. Between the trimmed V and J ends, which lost 1 base and 0 bases, there was a span of 10 bases. DNA for the CDR3: TGTGCCAGCAGTTTAGGGGCTGCCACCTCCTACAATGAGCAGTTCTTC. It encodes CASSLGAATSYNEQFF.

This clonotype was detected a few times. This chain connects TRBV7-8 to TRBJ1-1, with a weak D call TRBD1 (5 bases). Germline CDR1 SGHVS, CDR2 FQNEAQ. V was clipped by 5 bases and J by 1 base, with 20 bases between them. The CDR3 has 17 residues. CDR3 DNA sequence: TGTGCCAGCAGCCCCCCCCCGATGGCGGGGGGGAACACTGAAGCTTTCTTT. It codes for CASSPPPMAGGNTEAFF.

This chain joins TRBV9 and TRBJ2-1, with unresolved D. The V end was cut by 0 bases, the J end by 9 bases, with 13 bases between. The germline V gene encodes CDR1 SGDLS and CDR2 YYNGEE. This CDR3 region has 14 residues. The CDR3: CASSVGPGGSEQFF. CDR3 sequence (DNA): TGTGCCAGCAGCGTAGGCCCCGGCGGCAGTGAGCAGTTCTTC.

This clonotype has a handful of counts. The chain links TRBV14 to TRBJ1-2; D is undetermined. Trimming took 0 bases from V and 0 from J, leaving 8 bases between them. Germline V lookup: CDR1 SGHDN, CDR2 FVKESK. The CDR3 sequence is 15 residues long. CDR3 region: CASSQDFGANYGYTF. The DNA for the CDR3 is TGTGCCAGCAGCCAAGATTTCGGGGCTAACTATGGCTACACCTTC.

The chain links TRBV12-3 or TRBV12-4 to TRBJ1-3; maybe TRBD1 (5 bases). The CDR3 loop spans 16 amino acids. The V end lost 5 bases, the J end lost 0 bases, and 14 bases lay between the germline ends. The chain's CDR3 is CASSAGPGPSGNTIYF. DNA of the CDR3: TGTGCCAGCAGTGCAGGGCCAGGGCCCTCTGGAAACACCATATATTTT.

The chain carries TRBV9 and TRBJ2-5; D is possibly TRBD2 (6 bases). CDR1 and CDR2 (germline): SGDLS, YYNGEE. Trimming took off 3 bases at V and 2 bases at J, with 17 bases between the two ends. This CDR3 has 16 amino acids. CDR3 DNA: TGTGCCAGCAGCGCTCGTGTCGGGGGTACTCAAGAGACCCAGTACTTC. As protein: CASSARVGGTQETQYF.

This clonotype came up a few times. The V and J genes are TRBV4-2 and TRBJ2-1; 7 nucleotides agree with TRBD2. CDR1 and CDR2 (germline): LGHNA, YNFKEQ. J was trimmed by 2 bases and V by 1 base; bases with no gene match: 5. CDR3 size: 16 residues. CDR3 loop: CASSQGGSGPYNEQFF. The CDR3 DNA reads TGTGCCAGCAGCCAAGGTGGTAGCGGGCCCTACAATGAGCAGTTCTTC.

The chain couples TRBV4-1 to TRBJ1-1; D unresolved. The CDR3 covers 11 residues. Germline V gives CDR1 MGHRA, CDR2 YSYEKL. The V end was cut by 8 bases, the J end by 4 bases, with 8 bases between. CDR3 protein: CASLWGTEAFF. The DNA for the CDR3 is TGCGCCAGCCTTTGGGGCACTGAAGCTTTCTTT.

The chain is built from TRBV12-3 or TRBV12-4 and TRBJ2-1; 8 positions match TRBD2. The CDR3 totals 19 residues. The V and J ends lost 6 bases and 4 bases, in that order; junction bases with no gene match: 20. CDR3 in amino acids: CASSPLRLAGSVGYNEQFF. The CDR3 DNA reads TGTGCCAGCAGCCCTCTACGGCTAGCGGGTTCGGTCGGTTACAATGAGCAGTTCTTC.

This clonotype came up a few times. The J gene is TRBJ2-1, the V gene TRBV7-3, with TRBD2 matching 7 bases. This CDR3 is built from 16 residues. The V gene end was trimmed by 2 bases and the J gene end by 6 bases; junction bases not matched to a gene: 10. Per germline, CDR1 SGHTA and CDR2 FQGTGA. CDR3 in amino acids: CASSLFSSGTVNEQFF. CDR3 DNA: TGTGCCAGCAGCTTATTTTCCAGCGGGACTGTCAATGAGCAGTTCTTC.

In its sample, this clonotype was seen a few times. This chain joins TRBV9 and TRBJ1-1; the D is unclear. Germline lookup yields CDR1 SGDLS and CDR2 YYNGEE. CDR3 length: 13 amino acids. The V end lost 4 bases, the J end lost 1 base, and 8 bases lay between the germline ends. This CDR3 is CASSPVANTEAFF. Written as DNA, the CDR3 is TGTGCCAGCAGCCCGGTCGCGAACACTGAAGCTTTCTTT.